This T cell receptor beta chain was sequenced in a study of T cells expressing NK-cell markers. General study findings and limits: These clonotypes also led the CD3+CD56-NKG2C+ fraction in four donors.

Germline CDR1 is SQVTM and CDR2 is ANQGSEA. The CDR3 extends over 12 amino acids. Turning to this clonotype: Antigen specificity is unknown.

From its re-call of the 5' RACE reads, TCRdb lists each CDR3 protein once, without DNA. The sample holds about 550,000 distinct CDR3 sequences. Sample: blood T cells: a sorted CD56 or NKG2C T cell subset, CD4+ or CD8+ T cells, or bulk PBMC T cells (not recorded which). The TCR comes from a man aged 18 to 29 in good health. This chain connects TRBV29-1 to TRBJ1-2. CDR3: CSVNSGEYGYTF.